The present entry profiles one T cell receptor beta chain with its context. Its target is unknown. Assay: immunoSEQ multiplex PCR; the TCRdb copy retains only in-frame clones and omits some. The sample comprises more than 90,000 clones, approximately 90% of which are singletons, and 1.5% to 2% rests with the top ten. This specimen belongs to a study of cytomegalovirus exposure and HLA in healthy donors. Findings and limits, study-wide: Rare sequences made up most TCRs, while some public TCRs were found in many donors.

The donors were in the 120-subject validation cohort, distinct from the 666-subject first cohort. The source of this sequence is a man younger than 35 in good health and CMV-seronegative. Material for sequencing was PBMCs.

The CDR3 here is CATSRDRGRSSGNTIYF. The CDR3 DNA reads as TGTGCCACCAGCAGAGATAGGGGTCGTTCCTCTGGAAACACCATATATTTT. This chain joins TRBV15 and TRBJ1-3; TRBD1 is a possible D gene (5 bases). Trimming left V 0 bases short and J 0 bases short, with 12 bases between. The V gene's germline CDR1 is LNHNV and CDR2 YYDKDF (reference sequence). This CDR3 comprises 17 residues. Supplemented by reference TRBV15 and TRBJ1-3, the full variable domain reads DAMVIQNPRYQVTQFGKPVTLSCSQTLNHNVMYWYQQKSSQAPKLLFHYYDKDFNNEADTPDNFQSRRPNTSFCFLDIRSPGLGDTAMYLCATSRDRGRSSGNTIYFGEGSWLTVV.